One T cell receptor beta chain is described in this entry. The antigen remains undetermined. The sample originates from a study of T cells expressing NK-cell markers. Study information: Obtained from sorted CD3+CD56+NKG2C+, CD3+CD56+NKG2C- and CD3+CD56-NKG2C+ T cells were the TCR beta repertoires. The study, taken as a whole, reports: These clonotypes also led the CD3+CD56-NKG2C+ fraction in a handful of donors. Dominant NKG2C+ clonotypes accounted for 1.0-7.0% of CD8+ T cells in roughly 6 donors.

The CDR3 is 16 residues long. Germline CDR1 is SGHKS and CDR2 is YYEKEE (reference sequence). TCRdb reprocessed the 5' RACE reads; each CDR3 protein has one entry and no DNA is given. The sample's table shows 130,000 to 150,000 distinct CDR3 sequences. V and J are TRBV5-5 and TRBJ2-1; TCRdb picks TRBD1, but there is no DNA to check that call. Material for sequencing was blood T cells: a sorted CD56 or NKG2C T cell subset, CD4+ or CD8+ T cells, or bulk PBMC T cells (not recorded which). The clonotype originates from a man aged 18 to 29 in good health. This CDR3 is CASSLQGTDPYNEQFF.